The next 28 T cell receptor beta chains were all read from a single sample in a study of blood T cell repertoires in COVID-19. Here immunoSEQ multiplex PCR was the method, and the copy in TCRdb shows in-frame clones only, minus some. The table lists approximately 110,000 clones, roughly 88% of them singletons. Sequenced input: peripheral blood. The receptors come from a human donor in a cohort sampled during active COVID-19.

The chain employs TRBV27 and TRBJ2-3; TRBD1 aligns across 7 bases. With 10 bases clipped from V and 1 base from J, the junction kept 8 bases outside the gene matches. CDR3 length: 14 residues. The germline CDR1 and CDR2 sequences are MNHEY and SMNVEV (reference sequence). In DNA, the CDR3 is TGTGCCATCAAAGGGGGCTATCGCACAGATACGCAGTATTTT. Amino acid sequence: CAIKGGYRTDTQYF.

The rearrangement uses TRBV24-1 and TRBJ1-4; the D gene is possibly TRBD1 (5 bases). The CDR3 is 13 residues long. V lost 8 bases to trimming and J lost 7 bases, with 13 bases between them. Germline V gene data show CDR1 as KGHDR and CDR2 as SFDVKD. In DNA, the CDR3 is TGTGCCACCAATGCGGGGGAGGGTGAAAAACTGTTTTTT. It yields the protein CATNAGEGEKLFF.

The chain is built from TRBV25-1 and TRBJ2-7, with D tentatively TRBD1 (5 bases). The CDR3 length is 13 residues. The V end lost 6 bases, the J end lost 7 bases, and 16 bases lay between the germline ends. CDR1 and CDR2 from the germline V gene are MGHDK and SYGVNS. Here the CDR3 DNA reads TGTGCCAGCAGCCTGCCTTCAGGGATTGAGCAGTACTTC. Amino acid sequence: CASSLPSGIEQYF.

The CDR3 reads CASSFPTILTRSYGYTF. The CDR3 nucleotides read TGTGCCAGCAGCTTTCCCACTATACTGACGCGGTCCTATGGCTACACCTTC. This sequence joins TRBV11-2 and TRBJ1-2; D uncertain. The CDR3 sequence is 17 residues long. Trimming left V 3 bases short and J 4 bases short, with 21 bases between. From germline, CDR1 is SGHAT and CDR2 FQNNGV.

The CDR3 region has the DNA TGTGCCAGCAGTTACTCGGGGGACAGGGGTAGTGGGGAGCTGTTTTTT. Residues: CASSYSGDRGSGELFF. The J gene is TRBJ2-2, the V gene TRBV6-6, with 10 positions matching TRBD1. Germline V gene data show CDR1 as MNHNY and CDR2 as SVGAGI (reference sequence). V was clipped by 0 bases and J by 8 bases; unmatched bases: 6. CDR3 length equals 16 residues.

CDR3 in DNA: TGTGCCAGCCGGACAGGCGGCTATGGCTACACCTTC. Amino acids: CASRTGGYGYTF. The chain recombines TRBV28 with TRBJ1-2; 7 positions match TRBD1. CDR1 and CDR2 from the germline V gene are MDHEN and SYDVKM. The trim removed 8 bases at V and 4 bases at J, leaving 4 bases unmatched. This CDR3 has 12 amino acids.

The V gene is TRBV10-3, the J gene TRBJ2-1; tentative D call: TRBD2 (6 bases). V lost 0 bases and J lost 2, with 14 bases in between. Germline V gives CDR1 ENHRY, CDR2 SYGVKD. The CDR3 length is 17 residues. The CDR3 DNA reads as TGTGCCATCAGTGAGTCCGGATCGGGAGCGACCTACAATGAGCAGTTCTTC. Translation gives CAISESGSGATYNEQFF.

The chain recombines TRBV19 with TRBJ1-4, with 8 bases fitting TRBD1. This CDR3 region has 16 residues. V was clipped by 6 bases and J by 0 bases; unmatched bases: 6. Per germline, CDR1 LNHDA and CDR2 SQIVND (reference sequence). The CDR3 here is CASSQPQGATNEKLFF. In DNA form, the CDR3 reads TGTGCCAGTAGCCAACCACAGGGGGCAACTAATGAAAAACTGTTTTTT.

V usage is TRBV28 and J usage is TRBJ1-2; 10 nucleotides match TRBD1. Trimming removed 10 bases from V and 5 bases from J; junction bases left unmatched: 7. The germline V gene has CDR1 MDHEN and CDR2 SYDVKM. The CDR3 consists of 13 residues. The CDR3 bases are TGTGCCACCAGGACAGGGGGGATTTATGGCTACACCTTC. Translation gives CATRTGGIYGYTF.

This chain connects TRBV25-1 to TRBJ1-2; possible D gene TRBD1, 5 bases. The germline V and J ends were trimmed by 4 bases and 3 bases, with 9 bases remaining between them. From germline, CDR1 is MGHDK and CDR2 SYGVNS. CDR3 length: 13 amino acids. The CDR3 loop is CASSASRDYGYTF. The CDR3 nucleotides read TGTGCCAGCAGTGCGTCCAGGGACTATGGCTACACCTTC.

This clone was detected a few times. The junction departs from germline at one end; a sequencing error may be responsible. The rearrangement links TRBV7-2 to TRBJ2-7, with a tentative D call TRBD2 (6 bases). Germline loops: CDR1 SGHTA, CDR2 FQGNSA. The CDR3 is 14 residues long. The CDR3 protein is CASSSTGSSNEQYF. DNA of the CDR3: TGTGCCAGCAGCTCCACCGGGAGCTCCAACGAGCAGTACTTC.

There are a few counts of this clone. The chain is built from TRBV10-1 and TRBJ1-1, with D perhaps matching TRBD1 (5 bases). CDR3 length: 17 amino acids. Germline CDR1 and CDR2: WNHNN and SYGVQD (reference sequence). The V end was cut by 3 bases, the J end by 1 base, with 18 bases between. CDR3 sequence reads: CASSDSGRGPWNTEAFF. Here the CDR3 DNA reads TGCGCCAGCAGTGATTCGGGGAGGGGCCCCTGGAACACTGAAGCTTTCTTT.

The chain is built from TRBV18 and TRBJ2-7; TRBD2 agrees at 10 bases. The V and J ends lost 3 bases and 6 bases, in that order; junction bases with no gene match: 8. CDR1 KGHSH and CDR2 LQKENI come from the germline V gene. This CDR3 has 15 amino acids. The CDR3 DNA reads as TGTGCCAGCTCACCGGTCCTAGCGGGAGTTAGCGAGCAGTACTTC. It translates to CASSPVLAGVSEQYF.

The genes are TRBV7-3 and TRBJ2-3; TRBD2 might be the D (5 bases). Germline V gives CDR1 SGHTA, CDR2 FQGTGA. The CDR3 consists of 14 residues. Trimming took off 6 bases at V and 6 bases at J, with 16 bases between the two ends. The CDR3 region has the DNA TGTGCCAGCAGTCCCTATTTTTTAGCGGATACGCAGTATTTT. Its translation: CASSPYFLADTQYF.

The rearrangement uses TRBV5-1 and TRBJ1-1, with D possibly being TRBD1 (5 bases). This CDR3 comprises 13 residues. Germline V gene data show CDR1 as SGHRS and CDR2 as YFSETQ. V gave up 4 bases and J gave up 7 bases, with 14 bases separating them. CDR3 bases: TGCGCCAGCAGCCCGGAGGGGCGAGTTGAAGCTTTCTTT. This sequence encodes CASSPEGRVEAFF.

The chain has TRBV6-5 and TRBJ2-1, with D possibly being TRBD2 (6 bases). V gave up 2 bases and J gave up 10 bases, with 15 bases separating them. CDR1 is MNHEY, CDR2 SVGAGI, per germline. CDR3 length equals 14 residues. The CDR3 protein is CASSYPGTSREQFF. The CDR3 coding sequence is TGTGCCAGCAGTTACCCAGGGACTTCTCGGGAGCAGTTCTTC.

The chain couples TRBV10-1 to TRBJ1-6; D not certain. There are 14 residues in the CDR3. The germline V gene encodes CDR1 WNHNN and CDR2 SYGVQD (reference sequence). Deletions cut 3 bases from V and 5 bases from J, with 8 bases between. CDR3 sequence: CASSETRNNSPLHF. In DNA form, the CDR3 reads TGCGCCAGCAGTGAAACCAGGAATAATTCACCCCTCCACTTT.

V usage is TRBV11-2 and J usage is TRBJ2-5, with 8 nucleotides matching TRBD2. The CDR3 has 15 residues. V lost 1 base to trimming and J lost 5 bases; unmatched junction nucleotides: 6. CDR1 is SGHAT, CDR2 FQNNGV, per germline. CDR3 sequence reads: CASSLAPGGRETQYF. The CDR3 region has the DNA TGTGCCAGCAGCTTAGCCCCGGGAGGGCGGGAGACCCAGTACTTC.

The chain combines TRBV2 with TRBJ1-5, with D hard to call. CDR1 is SNHLY and CDR2 is FYNNEI in the germline V gene. The CDR3 runs to 13 residues. Trimming shortened V by 4 bases and J by 4 bases, and 8 bases separated the two germline ends. CDR3 DNA: TGTGCCAGCAGTGCACGGGTGAATCAGCCCCAGCATTTT. This sequence encodes CASSARVNQPQHF. Supplemented by reference TRBV2 and TRBJ1-5, the full variable domain reads EPEVTQTPSHQVTQMGQEVILRCVPISNHLYFYWYRQILGQKVEFLVSFYNNEISEKSEIFDDQFSVERPDGSNFTLKIRSTKLEDSAMYFCASSARVNQPQHFGDGTRLSIL.

The CDR3 reads CASSRTGDRIGELFF. The CDR3 nucleotides read TGTGCCAGCAGTCGGACAGGGGATCGCATCGGGGAGCTGTTTTTT. The chain employs TRBV6-6 and TRBJ2-2; 9 bases are a match to TRBD1. Looked up from germline, CDR1 is MNHNY and CDR2 is SVGAGI (reference sequence). The V segment lost 5 bases and the J segment 7 bases; nucleotides outside the gene matches: 8. The CDR3 spans 15 residues.

The V call is TRBV19, the J call TRBJ1-2; D unresolved. V was trimmed by 2 bases and J by 3 bases, leaving 10 bases between them. Germline loops: CDR1 LNHDA, CDR2 SQIVND (reference sequence). The CDR3 runs 14 residues. CDR3: CASSIIGGDYGYTF. DNA for the CDR3: TGTGCCAGTAGTATAATCGGCGGGGACTATGGCTACACCTTC. Full variable domain (rest looked up from reference TRBV19 and TRBJ1-2): DGGITQSPKYLFRKEGQNVTLSCEQNLNHDAMYWYRQDPGQGLRLIYYSQIVNDFQKGDIAEGYSVSREKKESFPLTVTSAQKNPTAFYLCASSIIGGDYGYTFGSGTRLTVV.

In DNA, the CDR3 is TGTGCCAGCAGCTTAAGGACATCGGGGACCCAGTACTTC. Encoded protein: CASSLRTSGTQYF. V and J are TRBV5-4 and TRBJ2-5, with D possibly being TRBD1 (5 bases). V lost 2 bases and J lost 7, with 12 bases in between. This CDR3 is built from 13 residues. The germline V gene has CDR1 SGHNT and CDR2 YYREEE (reference sequence).

This clone showed up just a few times. The chain employs TRBV11-2 and TRBJ1-1; no definite D call. Germline V gene data show CDR1 as SGHAT and CDR2 as FQNNGV. CDR3 length: 14 residues. Trimming left V 5 bases short and J 1 base short, with 11 bases between. CDR3 nucleotides: TGTGCCAGCAGCCCCCGGGCGGGGAACACTGAAGCTTTCTTT. It yields the protein CASSPRAGNTEAFF.

The V gene is TRBV10-3, the J gene TRBJ2-7; D not certain. There are 12 residues in the CDR3. V shed 6 bases and J shed 6 bases, with 12 bases lying between them. Germline CDR1 ENHRY, CDR2 SYGVKD. The CDR3 protein is CAIRTDPGEQYF. The CDR3 bases are TGTGCCATCAGAACTGATCCAGGCGAGCAGTACTTC.

The V call is TRBV28, the J call TRBJ1-6, with a tentative D call TRBD1 (6 bases). Trimming took off 6 bases at V and 10 bases at J, with 10 bases between the two ends. Germline CDR1 is MDHEN and CDR2 is SYDVKM. The CDR3 runs 12 residues. The CDR3 DNA sequence: TGTGCCAGCAGACAGGGCCCGTCACCCCTCCACTTT. This sequence encodes CASRQGPSPLHF.

This clone was seen a handful of times. The rearrangement joins TRBV6-5 to TRBJ2-7; 12 bases are shared with TRBD2. V trimming: 7 bases; J trimming: 4 bases; junction bases outside the gene matches: 5. CDR1 is MNHEY, CDR2 SVGAGI, per germline. This CDR3 spans 14 amino acids. This CDR3 reads CASNRLAGVYEQYF. For the CDR3, the DNA is TGTGCCAGCAACCGACTAGCGGGAGTTTACGAGCAGTACTTC.

This rearrangement joins TRBV7-2 to TRBJ2-5; 8 bases match TRBD2. The ends lost 3 bases at V and 4 bases at J; junction bases unmatched: 7. The germline V gene has CDR1 SGHTA and CDR2 FQGNSA. This CDR3 contains 15 residues. The CDR3 is CASSFGTRSPETQYF. The CDR3 DNA reads as TGTGCCAGCAGCTTTGGGACTAGGAGTCCAGAGACCCAGTACTTC.

CDR3 sequence: CSASGSTLSDTQYF. As DNA, the CDR3 is TGCAGTGCTAGTGGCTCTACTCTCTCAGATACGCAGTATTTT. The chain carries TRBV20-1 and TRBJ2-3; no clear D gene. This CDR3 is 14 amino acids long. Germline values: CDR1 DFQATT, CDR2 SNEGSKA (reference sequence). The germline V and J ends were trimmed by 3 bases and 4 bases, with 14 bases remaining between them.